Below, 21 T cell receptor beta chains from the same sample are listed, as sequenced in a study of blood T cell repertoires in COVID-19. Sequencing used immunoSEQ multiplex PCR; TCRdb keeps in-frame clones, though not all of them. This table holds around 94,000 clones, around 90% found once. The sequencing sample was made of peripheral blood. These receptors originate from a woman in her 50s with COVID-19, enrolled during active disease.

The rearrangement joins TRBV27 to TRBJ1-5; 10 nucleotides match TRBD1. Losses at the gene ends were 5 bases for V and 6 bases for J; bases not matched to a gene: 16. CDR1 and CDR2 (germline): MNHEY, SMNVEV (reference sequence). This CDR3 spans 18 amino acids. CDR3 protein: CASSITTPGQGFGQPQHF. The CDR3 DNA reads as TGTGCCAGCAGTATAACAACCCCGGGACAGGGGTTTGGTCAGCCCCAGCATTTT.

V usage is TRBV28 and J usage is TRBJ2-4, with a tentative D call TRBD1 (6 bases). Germline CDR1 and CDR2: MDHEN and SYDVKM. Between the trimmed V and J ends, which lost 5 bases and 3 bases, there was a span of 17 bases. The CDR3 spans 16 residues. This CDR3 is CASSDPTGLGKNIQYF. The CDR3 region has the DNA TGTGCCAGCAGTGATCCAACAGGGTTGGGCAAAAACATTCAGTACTTC.

The chain uses TRBV2 and TRBJ2-1, with TRBD2 identical over 15 bases. Germline V CDR1 and CDR2: SNHLY, FYNNEI. Trimming removed 5 bases from V and 0 bases from J; junction bases left unmatched: 8. The CDR3 is 19 residues long. The CDR3 loop is CASSSSGTSGGSSYNEQFF. The CDR3 nucleotides read TGTGCCAGCAGTTCCTCCGGGACTAGCGGGGGGAGCTCCTACAATGAGCAGTTCTTC.

This clone was counted once. V and J are TRBV11-3 and TRBJ1-2, with D perhaps TRBD1 (6 bases). Germline CDR1 is SGHNT and CDR2 is YENEEA. Trimming removed 5 bases from V and 7 bases from J, with 17 bases in between. The CDR3 has 14 residues. The CDR3 protein is CASSPDPGAAGYTF. The CDR3 nucleotides read TGTGCCAGCAGCCCCGACCCAGGGGCGGCTGGCTACACCTTC.

This clone has just a few counts. The rearrangement uses TRBV5-5 and TRBJ2-1, with 7 bases fitting TRBD2. The ends lost 3 bases at V and 7 bases at J; junction bases unmatched: 13. Looked up from germline, CDR1 is SGHKS and CDR2 is YYEKEE (reference sequence). The CDR3 spans 16 residues. The CDR3 loop reads CASSSGGGIEFNEQFF. The CDR3 coding sequence is TGTGCCAGCAGCTCGGGGGGTGGTATTGAGTTTAATGAGCAGTTCTTC.

The chain couples TRBV28 to TRBJ2-7, with 9 nucleotides matching TRBD1. Unmatched junction bases numbered 7, after V lost 7 bases and J lost 6 bases. Looked up from germline, CDR1 is MDHEN and CDR2 is SYDVKM. This CDR3 spans 13 amino acids. Written as DNA, the CDR3 is TGTGCCAGCACCAACCCGACAGGGGGCGAGCAGTACTTC. Amino acids: CASTNPTGGEQYF.

The chain carries TRBV18 and TRBJ2-2, with a possible D match to TRBD1 (6 bases). CDR1 KGHSH and CDR2 LQKENI come from the germline V gene. V was cut by 3 bases and J by 4 bases, with 12 bases left in between. The CDR3 spans 15 residues. The DNA of the CDR3 is TGTGCCAGCTCACCCAGGGGAAAGCGCACCGGGGAGCTGTTTTTT. Translating gives CASSPRGKRTGELFF.

The chain carries TRBV5-1 and TRBJ2-1; D ambiguous. The CDR3 is made up of 15 amino acids. Germline V gene lookup returns CDR1 SGHRS and CDR2 YFSETQ. V was pared by 0 bases and J by 8 bases, with 15 bases between. CDR3 nucleotides: TGCGCCAGCAGCTTGGAGAGTTTCGTTTTCGATGAGCAGTTCTTC. Protein sequence: CASSLESFVFDEQFF.

The rearrangement joins TRBV7-2 to TRBJ2-3; D may be TRBD1 (6 bases). This CDR3 has 14 residues. With 5 bases removed from V and 5 bases from J, the gap between germline ends came to 14 bases. Germline CDR1 and CDR2: SGHTA and FQGNSA. The CDR3 here is CASSASGVGDTQYF. Written as DNA, the CDR3 is TGTGCCAGCAGCGCCTCAGGGGTTGGAGATACGCAGTATTTT.

CDR3 DNA sequence: TGTGCCAGCAGTGGAGGCACCGAATTTGGCTACACCTTC. This sequence encodes CASSGGTEFGYTF. The chain links TRBV12-3 or TRBV12-4 to TRBJ1-2; D not resolved. This CDR3 is 13 amino acids long. Trimming took 5 bases from V and 7 from J, leaving 14 bases between them.

The chain combines TRBV28 with TRBJ2-1, with D possibly TRBD2 on 5 matching bases. Germline-derived CDR1 and CDR2 are MDHEN and SYDVKM. This CDR3 region has 15 residues. CDR3 sequence reads: CAHGRGSPPNNEQFF. The CDR3 DNA reads TGTGCTCACGGAAGAGGGTCGCCTCCGAACAATGAGCAGTTCTTC.

CDR3 nucleotide sequence: TGTGCTAGTGGTTTGGTAATCGGGGGCTATGGCTACACCTTC. Translation: CASGLVIGGYGYTF. The gene calls are TRBV12-5 and TRBJ1-2, with D maybe TRBD1 (5 bases). The CDR3 has 14 amino acids. Trimming took 0 bases from V and 4 from J, leaving 9 bases between them. Looked up from germline, CDR1 is LGHNT and CDR2 is FRNRAP. The full variable domain, rest sourced from reference TRBV12-5 and TRBJ1-2, is DARVTQTPRHKVTEMGQEVTMRCQPILGHNTVFWYRQTMMQGLELLAYFRNRAPLDDSGMPKDRFSAEMPDATLATLKIQPSEPRDSAVYFCASGLVIGGYGYTFGSGTRLTVV.

V and J are TRBV28 and TRBJ1-5; D unresolved. V was pared by 6 bases and J by 3 bases, with 9 bases between. This CDR3 is built from 13 residues. Germline lookup yields CDR1 MDHEN and CDR2 SYDVKM. This CDR3 reads CASSPNINQPQHF. The DNA for the CDR3 is TGTGCCAGCAGCCCCAACATCAATCAGCCCCAGCATTTT.

The V and J genes are TRBV5-4 and TRBJ2-1; D may be TRBD1 (6 bases). V lost 4 bases and J lost 2, with 13 bases in between. This CDR3 comprises 15 residues. Per germline, CDR1 SGHNT and CDR2 YYREEE (reference sequence). The CDR3 DNA is TGTGCCAGCAGCGGGGGACATGCAACCTACAATGAGCAGTTCTTC. Its translation is CASSGGHATYNEQFF.

This clone was found once. The rearrangement uses TRBV29-1 and TRBJ1-2, with TRBD1 identical over 8 bases. With V trimmed by 5 bases and J by 2 bases, 7 bases remained unmatched. The length of the CDR3 is 14 residues. Germline values: CDR1 SQVTM, CDR2 ANQGSEA. The CDR3 protein is CSVSRQGANYGYTF. The CDR3 DNA follows: TGCAGCGTTAGTCGGCAGGGGGCCAACTATGGCTACACCTTC.

The chain couples TRBV18 to TRBJ1-5, with a weak D call TRBD1 (6 bases). CDR1 is KGHSH, CDR2 LQKENI, per germline. V lost 0 bases, J lost 3 bases, and 9 bases lay in between. This CDR3 contains 15 residues. The CDR3 protein is CASSPPQGFNQPQHF. In DNA, the CDR3 is TGTGCCAGCTCACCACCCCAGGGGTTCAATCAGCCCCAGCATTTT.

The J gene is TRBJ2-1, the V gene TRBV2, with D possibly matching TRBD2 (6 bases). The CDR3 loop spans 14 amino acids. Germline V gene lookup returns CDR1 SNHLY and CDR2 FYNNEI. Trimming removed 0 bases at V and 6 bases at J, with 9 bases between. Here the CDR3 reads CASSEAFSGNEQFF. Here the CDR3 DNA reads TGTGCCAGCAGTGAAGCGTTTAGCGGCAATGAGCAGTTCTTC.

This chain connects TRBV27 to TRBJ2-3; 7 bases agree with TRBD2. V lost 9 bases to trimming and J lost 0 bases; unmatched junction nucleotides: 3. This CDR3 is built from 13 residues. Germline V lookup: CDR1 MNHEY, CDR2 SMNVEV (reference sequence). CDR3 in amino acids: CASNGGSTDTQYF. In nucleotides, the CDR3 is TGTGCCAGTAACGGGGGGAGCACAGATACGCAGTATTTT.

The chain uses TRBV11-1 and TRBJ1-1; D is ambiguous. The CDR3 is made up of 13 amino acids. The V end was cut by 5 bases, the J end by 8 bases, with 15 bases between. Germline-derived CDR1 and CDR2 are SGHAT and FQDESV (reference sequence). The CDR3 DNA reads as TGTGCCAGCAGCCCAAGGGAGGCGGAAGAAGCTTTCTTT. Translation: CASSPREAEEAFF.

In its sample, this clone is medium-sized. The rearrangement uses TRBV4-1 and TRBJ2-7, with D possibly TRBD2 on 5 matching bases. V gave up 1 base and J gave up 3 bases, with 7 bases separating them. The CDR3 loop spans 13 amino acids. Per the germline V gene, CDR1 is MGHRA and CDR2 is YSYEKL. The CDR3 reads CASSQGTDYEQYF. In DNA, the CDR3 is TGCGCCAGCAGCCAAGGGACTGACTACGAGCAGTACTTC.

Only one count was recorded for this clone. The rearrangement links TRBV19 to TRBJ1-3; 7 bases agree with TRBD1. The CDR3 runs to 15 residues. Germline V CDR1 and CDR2: LNHDA, SQIVND (reference sequence). V dropped 9 bases and J dropped 2; count of bases not matched to a gene: 10. The CDR3 spells CASLSHRGPGNTIYF. As DNA, the CDR3 is TGTGCCAGCCTCTCACACAGGGGCCCTGGAAACACCATATATTTT. The full variable domain, completed using reference TRBV19 and TRBJ1-3, is DGGITQSPKYLFRKEGQNVTLSCEQNLNHDAMYWYRQDPGQGLRLIYYSQIVNDFQKGDIAEGYSVSREKKESFPLTVTSAQKNPTAFYLCASLSHRGPGNTIYFGEGSWLTVV.